A selection of T cell receptor beta chains follows, all from one sample in a study of glioma-infiltrating T cells. TCRdb processed the multiplex PCR reads anew with MiXCR; each CDR3 protein has one entry. In the table there are tens of thousands of distinct CDR3 sequences, around 40% of which are singletons. What was sequenced was glioma tissue, nonneoplastic brain tissue, or PBMCs (not recorded which). Receptor source: a human donor with low-grade glioma or glioblastoma, undergoing nonglioma brain surgery, or in good health (not recorded which). CDR3s include the opening cysteine and the closing phenylalanine or tryptophan. Each record gives: J gene, clone size, V gene, D gene, CDR3 length, CDR3 DNA, CDR3 protein. The D gene is left open where the match is weak. Some rows have no size entry. The others give once, few or many, or a class for an expanded clone.

TRBJ2-3 | . | TRBV6-5 | TRBD1 | 15 | TGTGCCAGCAGGGAACTTGGGACAGACACAGATACTCAGTGTTTT | CASRELGTDTDTQCF
TRBJ1-1 | many | TRBV14 | . | 13 | TGTGCCAGCAGCCTGGCCTTGAACACTGAAGCTTTCTTT | CASSLALNTEAFF
TRBJ1-6 | many | TRBV20-1 | . | 14 | TGCAGTGCTAGAGCGACAGCGCGTAATTCACCCCTCCACTTT | CSARATARNSPLHF
TRBJ2-1 | . | TRBV20-1 | TRBD1 | 12 | TGCAGTGCAAAGGGGACAGACAATGAGCAGTTCTTC | CSAKGTDNEQFF
TRBJ2-3 | . | TRBV4-1 | . | 17 | TGCGCCAGCAGCCCGACTGGGGGGCCCTTACTCCGTGATACGCAGTATTTT | CASSPTGGPLLRDTQYF
TRBJ2-4 | many | TRBV29-1 | . | 13 | TGCAGCGTTGTAGGAGTCCTGTTGACAGTTCAGTACTTC | CSVVGVLLTVQYF
TRBJ2-7 | many | TRBV7-6 | . | 13 | TGTGCCAGCAGCTTAGCTCCGAGTAACGAGCAGTACTTC | CASSLAPSNEQYF
TRBJ1-2 | once | TRBV4-1 | TRBD1 | 15 | TGCGCCAGCAGCTTGACTCCGGGACAGGGGGATGGCTACACCTTC | CASSLTPGQGDGYTF
TRBJ2-5 | many | TRBV18 | . | 14 | TGTGCCAGCTCACTTGGGGCTCGACAAGAGACCCAGTACTTC | CASSLGARQETQYF
TRBJ2-1 | . | TRBV11-2 | . | 13 | TGTGCCAGCAGCTTAAGTGTGGACAATGAGCAGTTCTTC | CASSLSVDNEQFF
TRBJ2-7 | many | TRBV24-1 | TRBD2 | 14 | TGTGCCACCAGTGCTGGCGGGAGGGCCTACGAGCAGTACTTC | CATSAGGRAYEQYF
TRBJ2-7 | . | TRBV28 | . | 14 | TGTGCCAGCAGGACGACAGGAAGCCCCTACGAGCAGTACTTC | CASRTTGSPYEQYF
TRBJ2-7 | . | TRBV28 | . | 13 | TGTGCCAGCAGCGTCGGGGGCCCCTACGAGCAGTACTTC | CASSVGGPYEQYF
TRBJ2-5 | many | TRBV28 | TRBD1 | 15 | TGTGCCAGCAGTCAACCGACAGGGACCCAAGAGACCCAGTACTTC | CASSQPTGTQETQYF
TRBJ2-5 | many | TRBV20-1 | . | 14 | TGCAGTGCTGTCCCGGGACGGAACCAAGAGACCCAGTACTTC | CSAVPGRNQETQYF
TRBJ1-2 | many | TRBV2 | . | 12 | TGTGCCAGCACCCGGCTAACGTCTGGCTACACCTTC | CASTRLTSGYTF
TRBJ2-1 | many | TRBV7-9 | . | 11 | TGTGCCAGCAGCCCCAGTAATGAGCAGTTCTTC | CASSPSNEQFF
TRBJ1-5 | . | TRBV28 | . | 12 | TGTGCCAGCGGGGAGGGGGTTCAGCCCCAGCATTTC | CASGEGVQPQHF
TRBJ1-3 | many | TRBV7-2 | . | 18 | TGTGCCAGCAGCTCTGAACTGCGGGGTAGCTCGGGTGGAAACACCATATATTTT | CASSSELRGSSGGNTIYF
TRBJ1-1 | few | TRBV30 | TRBD1 | 13 | TGTGCCTGGAGTGGGGGACAGGGCACTGAAGCTTTCTTT | CAWSGGQGTEAFF
TRBJ2-4 | many | TRBV4-2 | TRBD2 | 17 | TGTGCCAGCAGCCAATCTCAGCGGGAGGGTGGCAAAAACATTCAGTACTTC | CASSQSQREGGKNIQYF
TRBJ2-7 | . | TRBV3-1 | . | 12 | TGTGCCAGCAGCCACGGGGTGAACGGTCAGTACTTC | CASSHGVNGQYF
TRBJ2-5 | . | TRBV28 | TRBD2 | 16 | TGTGCCAGCAGTCCCGACGGGGGGGGCCCAAAAGAGACCCAGTACTTC | CASSPDGGGPKETQYF
TRBJ1-4 | . | TRBV15 | TRBD1 | 15 | TGTGCCACCAGGAATGGACAGGCGGCGCGAGAAAAACTCTTTTTT | CATRNGQAAREKLFF
TRBJ2-2 | . | TRBV27 | . | 11 | TGTGCCAGCAGTCTCACCGGGGAGCTGCTTTTT | CASSLTGELLF
TRBJ2-3 | many | TRBV7-3 | . | 14 | TGTGCCAGCAGCTTTCCGGGACCCCTACGAGCGCAGTATTTT | CASSFPGPLRAQYF
TRBJ1-3 | many | TRBV9 | . | 14 | TGTGCCAGCAGCGATCAACCTGACGGAAACACCATATATTTT | CASSDQPDGNTIYF
TRBJ2-7 | . | TRBV5-6 | . | 15 | TGTGCCAGCAGCCAATGGGGGGTCACGAACTACGAGCAGTACTTC | CASSQWGVTNYEQYF
TRBJ2-3 | . | TRBV6-2/TRBV6-3 | . | 14 | TGTGCCAGCAGTTACCGCCGGAGCACAGCTTCGCACTATTTT | CASSYRRSTASHYF
TRBJ1-1 | many | TRBV11-3 | TRBD1 | 15 | TGTGCCAGCAGTCCTCCACAGGGGTTGAACACTGAAGCTTTCTTT | CASSPPQGLNTEAFF
TRBJ2-7 | many | TRBV18 | . | 16 | TGTGCCAGCTCACCCACTCCTGAGAGGGGGACCTACGAGCAGTACTTC | CASSPTPERGTYEQYF
TRBJ2-1 | medium-sized | TRBV6-1 | . | 11 | TGTGCCACTACTAGGAGCAATGAGCAGTTCTTC | CATTRSNEQFF
TRBJ1-2 | . | TRBV6-1 | TRBD1 | 17 | TGTGCCAGCAGCGAAGCGGGGGGGACAGGGTGTAACTATGGCTACACCTTC | CASSEAGGTGCNYGYTF
TRBJ2-7 | many | TRBV7-2 | . | 13 | TGTGCCAGCAGACACGGGGATAACAACGAGCAGTACTTC | CASRHGDNNEQYF
TRBJ1-3 | . | TRBV9 | TRBD1 | 17 | TGTGCCAGCAGCGTAGATTCGAGGAGGGGGCCTGGAAACACCATATATTTT | CASSVDSRRGPGNTIYF
TRBJ1-3 | . | TRBV7-3 | . | 15 | TGTGCCAGCAGCCTAGGGCCCGGGGCTAGAAACACCATATATTTT | CASSLGPGARNTIYF
TRBJ2-3 | many | TRBV6-1 | . | 14 | TGTGCCAGCACCGCACTTGCGGATACAGATACGCAGTATTTT | CASTALADTDTQYF
TRBJ2-3 | many | TRBV29-1 | TRBD2 | 13 | TGCAGCGCACAATTGGCGGGGGTTCATACGCAGTATTTT | CSAQLAGVHTQYF
TRBJ1-1 | many | TRBV7-8 | . | 14 | TGTGCCAGCAGCGCAGGACAGTCGAACACTGAAGCTTTCTTT | CASSAGQSNTEAFF
TRBJ2-3 | . | TRBV24-1 | TRBD1 | 14 | TGTGCCACCAGCGCCGGGACAGCCACAGATACGCAGTATTTT | CATSAGTATDTQYF
TRBJ2-7 | many | TRBV6-5 | TRBD1 | 14 | TGTGCCAGCAGTTACTCGACAGGGGCGCGCGAGCAGTACTTC | CASSYSTGAREQYF
TRBJ1-2 | . | TRBV28 | . | 14 | TGTGCCAGCAGTCCGCCGACAGATAACTATGGAAACACCTTC | CASSPPTDNYGNTF
TRBJ1-1 | . | TRBV20-1 | . | 13 | TGCAGTGCCTACACCGGGGCTGGCACTAAAGCCTTCTTT | CSAYTGAGTKAFF
TRBJ1-5 | many | TRBV28 | . | 15 | TGTGCCAGCAGCGTCCGGGACACTAGCAATCAGCCCCAGCATTTT | CASSVRDTSNQPQHF
TRBJ2-1 | once | TRBV4-2 | TRBD2 | 17 | TGTGCCACCAGGCCCGAGTGGGGCGGGAGGAATATCAATGAGCAGTTCTTC | CATRPEWGGRNINEQFF
TRBJ2-7 | once | TRBV6-5 | TRBD2 | 15 | TGTGCCAGCAGGGCTAGCGGGAGGAGTACCTACGAGCAGTACTTC | CASRASGRSTYEQYF
TRBJ1-1 | many | TRBV11-2 | TRBD1 | 16 | TGTGCCAGCAGCTTAGGTACAGGGGCGGCGAACACTGAAGCTTTCTTT | CASSLGTGAANTEAFF
TRBJ1-1 | . | TRBV27 | . | 14 | TGTGCCAGCAGCGTAACGACTCGGCTTCCTGAAGCTTTCTTT | CASSVTTRLPEAFF
TRBJ2-3 | many | TRBV28 | . | 13 | TGTGCCAGCAGTTCCTATAGCACAGATACGCAGTATTTT | CASSSYSTDTQYF
TRBJ2-1 | many | TRBV18 | . | 18 | TGTGCCAGCTCAGCGCAAGGGGGCATAGCGGCCTTTTGGAATGAGCAGTTCTTC | CASSAQGGIAAFWNEQFF
TRBJ1-2 | . | TRBV7-2 | . | 12 | TGTGCCAGCAGGCGCGAGACCTATGGCTACACCTTC | CASRRETYGYTF
TRBJ2-7 | many | TRBV6-2/TRBV6-3 | . | 14 | TGTGCCAGCAGTCCCGAGAAGGGGGCCTACGAGCAGTACTTC | CASSPEKGAYEQYF
TRBJ2-6 | once | TRBV10-1 | TRBD1 | 16 | TGCGCCTGCGGGGACAGGGGGGGATCTGGGGCCAACGTCCTGACTTTC | CACGDRGGSGANVLTF
TRBJ1-2 | . | TRBV19 | . | 13 | TGTGCCAGTATGACGGCGGGGAATTCTGACTACACCTTC | CASMTAGNSDYTF
TRBJ1-5 | few | TRBV30 | . | 13 | TGTGCCGGGAGTCAGGGAATTGGTCAGCCCCAGCATTTT | CAGSQGIGQPQHF
TRBJ2-6 | many | TRBV6-2/TRBV6-3 | . | 13 | TGTGCCAGCACCATATCTGGGGCCAACGTCCTGACTTTC | CASTISGANVLTF
TRBJ1-1 | many | TRBV6-1 | . | 12 | TGTGCCAGCGTCATCTTGGGGAGCGGAGCTTTCTTT | CASVILGSGAFF
TRBJ2-1 | many | TRBV6-6 | TRBD2 | 14 | TGTGCCAGCAGTTACGGGACTAGCATTAATGAGCAGTTCTTC | CASSYGTSINEQFF
TRBJ1-1 | many | TRBV6-6 | TRBD1 | 15 | TGTGCCAGCAGTTACTCCGCAGGGGGAGACACTGAAGCTTTCTTT | CASSYSAGGDTEAFF